This passage covers 6 T cell receptor beta chains from one sample sequenced in a study of T cell changes during pregnancy in multiple sclerosis. Sequencing used immunoSEQ multiplex PCR; TCRdb keeps in-frame clones, though not all of them. This sample has about 70,000 clones; roughly 94% occur once, and the top ten carry about 0.6%. The sample here was peripheral blood, taken in the third trimester of pregnancy. The receptors shown here come from a female donor with multiple sclerosis, enrolled in a pregnancy study.

J is TRBJ1-5 and V is TRBV6-5; TRBD1 matches at 10 bases. V gave up 5 bases and J gave up 3 bases; unmatched junction bases: 1. The CDR3 spans 14 residues. Germline CDR1 reads MNHEY; CDR2 reads SVGAGI. The CDR3 loop reads CASSRQGANQPQHF. The CDR3 DNA reads TGTGCCAGCAGTAGACAGGGGGCCAATCAGCCCCAGCATTTT.

The V call is TRBV7-6, the J call TRBJ2-7; D ambiguous. CDR3 size: 15 residues. V was cut by 5 bases and J by 2 bases, with 16 bases left in between. The V gene's germline CDR1 is SGHVS and CDR2 FNYEAQ. CDR3 bases: TGTGCCAGCAGCGCCCAGACTCAGCAGCCCTACGAGCAGTACTTC. Amino acids: CASSAQTQQPYEQYF.

The chain recombines TRBV25-1 with TRBJ1-1; possible D gene TRBD1, 6 bases. From germline, CDR1 is MGHDK and CDR2 SYGVNS. The V end lost 6 bases, the J end lost 4 bases, and 15 bases lay between the germline ends. This CDR3 spans 14 amino acids. CDR3 DNA sequence: TGTGCCAGCAGACAGGGTCCCCGGGCCACTGAAGCTTTCTTT. This codes for CASRQGPRATEAFF.

The chain employs TRBV7-3 and TRBJ1-1; D is uncertain. CDR1 and CDR2 (germline): SGHTA, FQGTGA. The CDR3 sequence is 14 residues long. Deletions cut 1 base from V and 3 bases from J, with 9 bases between. This CDR3 reads CASSLNHADTEAFF. The CDR3 coding sequence is TGTGCCAGCAGCTTAAATCATGCGGACACTGAAGCTTTCTTT.

The chain links TRBV18 to TRBJ1-1; D perhaps matches TRBD1 (5 bases). V was trimmed by 5 bases and J by 0 bases, leaving 7 bases between them. The CDR3 loop spans 13 amino acids. Germline V CDR1 and CDR2: KGHSH, LQKENI. In DNA form, the CDR3 reads TGTGCCAGCTCAACGACAGTGAACACTGAAGCTTTCTTT. This encodes CASSTTVNTEAFF.

The chain couples TRBV6-1 to TRBJ2-2; possibly TRBD2 for D (6 bases). The CDR3 totals 14 residues. V was trimmed by 11 bases and J by 4 bases, leaving 17 bases between them. The germline CDR1 and CDR2 sequences are MNHNS and SASEGT. The CDR3 protein is CAGKEGTGTGELFF. In DNA form, the CDR3 reads TGTGCCGGCAAGGAGGGTACGGGCACCGGGGAGCTGTTTTTT.